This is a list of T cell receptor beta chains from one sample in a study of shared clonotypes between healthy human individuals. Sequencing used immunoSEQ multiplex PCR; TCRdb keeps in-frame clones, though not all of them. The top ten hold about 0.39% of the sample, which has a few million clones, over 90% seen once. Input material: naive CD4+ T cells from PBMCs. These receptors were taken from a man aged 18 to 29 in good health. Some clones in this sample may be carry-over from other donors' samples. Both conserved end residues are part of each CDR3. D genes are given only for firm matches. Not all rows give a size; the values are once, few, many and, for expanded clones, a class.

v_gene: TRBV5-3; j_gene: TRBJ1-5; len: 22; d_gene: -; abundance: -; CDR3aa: CARSLRGFAPHTSPDGNQPQHF; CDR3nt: TGTGCCAGAAGCTTGCGGGGGTTTGCCCCGCACACGTCCCCAGATGGCAATCAGCCCCAGCATTTT
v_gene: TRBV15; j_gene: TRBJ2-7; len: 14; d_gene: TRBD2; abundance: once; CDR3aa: CATQDSGRSYEQYF; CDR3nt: TGTGCCACCCAGGATAGCGGGAGGTCATACGAGCAGTACTTC
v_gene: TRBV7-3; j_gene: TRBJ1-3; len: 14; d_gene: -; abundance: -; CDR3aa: CASSCKVSGNTIYF; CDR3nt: TGTGCCAGCAGCTGCAAGGTCTCTGGAAACACCATATATTTT
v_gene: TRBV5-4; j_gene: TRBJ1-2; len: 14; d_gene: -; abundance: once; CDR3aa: CASSFVGGAYGYTF; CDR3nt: TGTGCCAGCAGCTTTGTTGGGGGCGCCTATGGCTACACCTTC
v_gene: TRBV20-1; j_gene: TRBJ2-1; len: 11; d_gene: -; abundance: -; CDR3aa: CSARGITEQFF; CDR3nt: TGCAGTGCTAGAGGGATTACTGAGCAGTTCTTC
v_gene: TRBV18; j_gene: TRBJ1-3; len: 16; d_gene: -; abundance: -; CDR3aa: CASSPFQGNSGNTIYF; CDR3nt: TGTGCCAGCTCACCATTTCAGGGGAACTCTGGAAACACCATATATTTT
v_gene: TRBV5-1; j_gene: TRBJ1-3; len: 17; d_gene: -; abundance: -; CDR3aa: CASSLGNSGVSGNTIYF; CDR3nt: TGCGCCAGCAGCCTCGGAAATTCGGGGGTTTCTGGAAACACCATATATTTT
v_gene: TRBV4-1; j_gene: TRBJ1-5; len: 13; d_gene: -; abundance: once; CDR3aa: CASSQSSNQPQHF; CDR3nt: TGCGCCAGCAGCCAATCTAGCAATCAGCCCCAGCATTTT
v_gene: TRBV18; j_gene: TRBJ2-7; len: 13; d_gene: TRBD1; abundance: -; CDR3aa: CASSGDRVYEQYF; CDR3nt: TGTGCCAGCTCAGGGGACAGGGTGTACGAGCAGTACTTC
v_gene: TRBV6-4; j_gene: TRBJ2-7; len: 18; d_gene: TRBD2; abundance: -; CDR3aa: CASSGPPTSGRAPYEQYF; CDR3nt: TGTGCCAGCAGCGGACCCCCGACTAGCGGGAGGGCCCCCTACGAGCAGTACTTC
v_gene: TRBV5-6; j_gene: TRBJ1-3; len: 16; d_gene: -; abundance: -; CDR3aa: CASSLDLSVSGNTIYF; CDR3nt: TGTGCCAGCAGCTTGGATCTTTCGGTATCTGGAAACACCATATATTTT